This TCR beta chain was sequenced in a study of a mutant IDH1 vaccine in newly diagnosed glioma. Looking at the study overall: The start of vaccination came 4-6 weeks after radiotherapy alone, or with temozolomide cycles.

With 1 base removed from V and 9 bases from J, the gap between germline ends came to 13 bases. The CDR3 runs 14 residues. In germline, CDR1 is SGHTA, CDR2 FQGNSA. As for this clone: Its antigen is unknown.

Assay: immunoSEQ multiplex PCR; the TCRdb copy retains only in-frame clones and omits some. The sample contains tens of thousands of clones, approximately 85% of which appear only once. Time point reported: week 5, during vaccination. Every vaccination contained 300 ug of the mutant IDH1 20-mer peptide and was paired with topical imiquimod. Specimen: PBMCs, collected from a glioma patient whose treatment included an IDH1 peptide vaccine. This TCR came from a man aged 35 to 55 with glioma. The gene calls are TRBV7-2 and TRBJ1-5; D is unresolved. In DNA, the CDR3 is TGTGCCAGCAGCTTAGGTTCTGGGGATGGGCCCCAGCATTTT. This sequence encodes CASSLGSGDGPQHF.